This T cell receptor (beta chain) was sequenced for a study of low-dose radiotherapy and immunotherapy resistance in tumors. Study-level background: Both drugs were delivered intravenously to patients (nivolumab 240 mg every two weeks and ipilimumab 1 mg/kg every six weeks).

CDR3 length equals 12 residues. Per germline, CDR1 MNHNS and CDR2 SASEGT. V was clipped by 5 bases and J by 6 bases, with 8 bases between them. TRAV- and TRBV-specific primers were used for first-strand cDNA, which covered alpha and beta chains. TCR amplification involved about 21 PCR cycles with a constant-region primer and V-primer adapter. TCRdb passed the reads through MiXCR, listing each CDR3 protein once. The sample shows about 30,000 distinct CDR3 sequences, around 50% of them seen only once. Indicated time point: after trial treatment. The treatment: LDRT plus nivolumab, ipilimumab, low-dose cyclophosphamide and aspirin (RACIN trial).

V and J are TRBV6-1 and TRBJ1-5, with unresolved D. Sample: PBMCs, taken after low-dose radiotherapy plus immunotherapy. The sequence came from a male donor with gallbladder cancer. CDR3 loop: CASSLWGQPQHF. The CDR3 DNA sequence: TGTGCCAGCAGTCTCTGGGGTCAGCCCCAGCATTTT.